These T cell receptor beta chains were read from a single sample in a study of OX40 agonist ivuxolimab in advanced cancers. The protocol was immunoSEQ multiplex PCR, while the TCRdb copy is restricted to in-frame clones and leaves out a portion. The sample has more than 45,000 clones; roughly nine tenths are singletons. The sequencing here drew on CD4+ or CD8+ T cells sorted from blood, taken in a trial of the OX40 agonist ivuxolimab. These TCRs come from an adult with an advanced solid tumor such as melanoma, head and neck, liver or kidney cancer. Each CDR3 is given with its conserved first and last residue. Fields, in order: V gene, J gene, CDR3 protein.

TRBV4-2,TRBJ2-7,CASSPDRDTYEQYF
TRBV9,TRBJ2-3,CASSVEGLAGAADTQYF
TRBV21-1,TRBJ2-7,CASSRNDREYEQYF
TRBV27,TRBJ2-5,CASSLGGLGETQYF
TRBV4-1,TRBJ2-3,CASSQVVVDTQYF
TRBV7-8,TRBJ2-1,CASSLGLAGYNEQFF
TRBV5-1,TRBJ2-7,CASSLASGSYEQYF
TRBV28,TRBJ1-1,CASSGQSNTEAFF
TRBV7-9,TRBJ2-1,CASSPFRAGDWNEQFF
TRBV9,TRBJ1-2,CASSSWDREGIYGYTF
TRBV29-1,TRBJ2-2,CSVEGDFVGELFF
TRBV7-2,TRBJ2-4,CASSPDGGDIQYF
TRBV13,TRBJ2-7,CASSATSGLYEQYF
TRBV5-5,TRBJ2-1,CASSLAGQGAYNEQFF
TRBV27,TRBJ1-1,CASSLSRGSTEAFF
TRBV4-1,TRBJ2-1,CASSQERRGEQFF
TRBV4-3,TRBJ2-2,CASSQDIRQRVAGELFF
TRBV18,TRBJ2-5,CASSPPDEETQYF
TRBV10-2,TRBJ2-7,CASSEGRGGSYEQYF
TRBV6-1,TRBJ1-1,CASSEAFF
TRBV4-3,TRBJ2-7,CASSQGAGGSYEQYF
TRBV6-5,TRBJ2-7,CASSNGDRVTEQYF
TRBV19,TRBJ2-7,CASSIGRSSYEQYF
TRBV9,TRBJ1-2,CASSVGAGGYTF
TRBV7-3,TRBJ2-1,CASSLLAGTGMDEQFF
TRBV15,TRBJ2-7,CATSRDRTSYEQYF
TRBV7-9,TRBJ1-2,CASSLTGTGANYGYTF
TRBV7-2,TRBJ2-3,CASSPGTTSTDTQYF
TRBV21-1,TRBJ2-5,CASSKRTSMETQYF
TRBV2,TRBJ2-7,CASTGGRGTSYEQYF
TRBV28,TRBJ2-3,CASSTLAGTDTQYF
TRBV6-5,TRBJ2-1,CASSYGTLGTDKQFF
TRBV19,TRBJ2-3,CASSIGLTPRTDTQYF
TRBV11-2,TRBJ1-2,CASSPAGTDYGYTF
TRBV4-2,TRBJ2-7,CASSQGTTGEQYF
TRBV10-2,TRBJ2-1,CASSESTAAAGQFF
TRBV7-9,TRBJ2-3,CASSLPSGPTDTQYF
TRBV5-8,TRBJ1-1,CASSLGGNTEAFF
TRBV7-9,TRBJ1-1,CASSLAGEVEAFF
TRBV9,TRBJ2-5,CASSESGGLQETQYF
TRBV28,TRBJ2-1,CASSFPSYNEQFF
TRBV7-6,TRBJ2-6,CASSFFPGANVLTF
TRBV7-3,TRBJ2-1,CASSLSSSVPDYNEQFF
TRBV5-6,TRBJ2-5,CASSLANDNQETQYF
TRBV28,TRBJ2-3,CASSLWTIHTQYF
TRBV11-2,TRBJ2-1,CASSLGLVGEQFF
TRBV4-3,TRBJ1-5,CASSQDPGRGNQPQHF